This paragraph reports one T cell receptor (beta chain). HTBI primers from iRepertoire and Arm-PCR of CDR3 regions yielded the TCR beta libraries. Per the study methods: Sample data revealed some 58 TRBV and 12 to 15 TRBJ segments. MiXCR, run by TCRdb on the multiplex PCR reads, gives a single entry per CDR3 protein. The V and J calls were determined by TCRdb, not by the authors. Among roughly 400,000 distinct CDR3 sequences, roughly 17% were seen once, and the ten largest hold about 23%. The CDR3 contains 17 residues. Trimming pared 0 bases from V and 9 bases from J, leaving 19 bases between. The germline V gene has CDR1 SGDLS and CDR2 YYNGEE. Regarding time point: newly diagnosed GD, antithyroid drugs for less than 3 months. PBMCs provided the RNA from which the TCR library was made. This entry is derived from a study of regulatory T cells in long-lasting Graves disease. These data also featured in a second study, about T cells in Graves' hyperthyroidism and ophthalmopathy. That work adds: Initially, a first-round RT-PCR of the TCR CDR3 employed the HTBI primer set.

The rearrangement uses TRBV9 and TRBJ1-6; D remains unclear. The TCR was taken from a woman younger than 35 with Graves disease. Here the sequenced sample was peripheral blood mononuclear cells (PBMCs), taken at new diagnosis, from a patient treated with antithyroid drugs. As DNA, the CDR3 is TGTGCCAGCAGCGTAGGGCCAGGAGTTGCCCCCAGTTCACCCCTCCACTTT. This sequence encodes CASSVGPGVAPSSPLHF.